This T cell receptor (beta chain) was identified during a study of blood T cell repertoires in COVID-19. Authors' data handling: Nucleated cell number was recorded as an estimate derived from reference gene primer amplification. Repertoires were generated with immunoSEQ multiplex PCR, while TCRdb's copy carries only in-frame clones and drops some. V, J and clone size are taken as reported in that table, and D and trimming were inferred from the DNA itself. Seen here are some 150,000 clones, 85% to 90% observed once, and the top ten hold under 6%. Germline-derived CDR1 and CDR2 are SGHTA and FQGTGA. This CDR3 comprises 16 residues. The trim removed 6 bases at V and 0 bases at J, leaving 10 bases unmatched.

Sequenced sample: peripheral blood. The chain is built from TRBV7-3 and TRBJ2-5; 7 bases are shared with TRBD1. This receptor was obtained from a human donor in a cohort sampled during active COVID-19. The CDR3 protein is CASRPGQVIYQETQYF. The CDR3 nucleotides read TGTGCCAGCAGACCAGGACAGGTCATCTACCAAGAGACCCAGTACTTC.